The clone carrying this T cell receptor (beta chain) has more than one count but fewer than ten. TCRdb redid the calling of the RT-PCR reads with MiXCR, one entry per CDR3 protein. The table shows about 700,000 distinct CDR3 sequences, with 13% to 15% occurring only once. V lost 0 bases to trimming and J lost 7 bases, with 7 bases between them. CDR3 length equals 13 residues. Germline assignment: CDR1 SGHRS and CDR2 YFSETQ. The source is a female donor in good health, serving as a healthy control. V usage is TRBV5-1 and J usage is TRBJ2-2; D is uncertain. The sequencing sample was made of memory CD4+ T cells from blood. The CDR3 sequence is CASSLEGHGELFF. CDR3 nucleotide sequence: TGCGCCAGCAGCTTGGAGGGTCACGGGGAGCTGTTTTTT.